These 18 T cell receptor beta chains originate from one sample sequenced in a study of response to subunit inactivated influenza vaccine. TCRdb called the RT-PCR reads again in MiXCR, with one record for every CDR3 protein. Of approximately 500,000 distinct CDR3 sequences listed, approximately 22% are singletons. This sample also appeared in a second study, on T cells expressing NK-cell markers. That investigation notes: With UMIs, 5'RACE template switching was used to make TCR beta cDNA.

The sequences come from CD4+ T cells sorted from PBMCs, collected 12 days after vaccination. These receptors were taken from a man in his forties or fifties who received an inactivated influenza vaccine.

The chain employs TRBV7-2 and TRBJ2-1; D unresolved. The CDR3 consists of 12 residues. V dropped 1 base and J dropped 10 bases, with 8 bases sitting between them. Germline V lookup: CDR1 SGHTA, CDR2 FQGNSA. CDR3 amino acids: CASSLGTVEQFF. The DNA for the CDR3 is TGTGCCAGCAGCTTAGGGACGGTCGAGCAGTTCTTC.

The V call is TRBV6-2 or TRBV6-3, the J call TRBJ2-7; the D call may be TRBD1 or TRBD2 (7 bases each). V shed 4 bases and J shed 2 bases, with 18 bases lying between them. This CDR3 has 16 residues. Germline V gene lookup returns CDR1 MNHEY and CDR2 SVGEGT. For the CDR3, the DNA is TGTGCCAGCAGTTCTCCTCGACAGGGAGGGGCCTACGAGCAGTACTTC. This sequence encodes CASSSPRQGGAYEQYF.

The V and J genes are TRBV10-1 and TRBJ1-1; D is unclear. V gave up 2 bases and J gave up 4 bases, with 11 bases separating them. Germline V lookup: CDR1 WNHNN, CDR2 SYGVQD (reference sequence). This CDR3 spans 14 amino acids. CDR3 nucleotides: TGCGCCAGCAGTGAGGCCTCAGCGGGCACTGAAGCTTTCTTT. It specifies CASSEASAGTEAFF.

This clonotype showed up just a few times. The rearrangement uses TRBV10-3 and TRBJ1-2, with 11 bases lining up with TRBD1. Germline CDR1 and CDR2: ENHRY and SYGVKD. Germline trimming cut 7 bases from V and 5 bases from J; bases unmatched to any gene: 3. The CDR3 covers 13 residues. The CDR3 DNA reads TGTGCCATCACCGGGACAGGGGGTTATGGCTACACCTTC. This sequence encodes CAITGTGGYGYTF.

V gene TRBV20-1 combines with J gene TRBJ2-3, with D unclear. This CDR3 contains 12 residues. Germline V CDR1 and CDR2: DFQATT, SNEGSKA (reference sequence). V shed 1 base and J shed 6 bases, with 8 bases lying between them. This chain's CDR3 is CSARAARDTQYF. The DNA of the CDR3 is TGCAGTGCTAGAGCGGCCCGGGATACGCAGTATTTT.

As for this clonotype: At one end, the junction sequence differs from germline, possibly due to a read error. This chain's CDR3 is CASSYPGAGELIF. The CDR3 bases are TGTGCCAGCAGTTACCCCGGGGCCGGGGAGCTGATTTTT. This sequence joins TRBV6-2 or TRBV6-3 and TRBJ2-2, with D possibly called TRBD1 or TRBD2 (5 bases each). Germline V gene data show CDR1 as MNHEY and CDR2 as SVGEGT. This CDR3 has 13 residues.

This clonotype was counted ten times or more. This chain uses TRBV28 with TRBJ2-5; D not resolved. The CDR3 is 14 amino acids. Per the germline V gene, CDR1 is MDHEN and CDR2 is SYDVKM. Trimming stripped 6 bases from V and 2 bases from J, with 13 bases between. CDR3 protein: CASSPPGLQETQYF. The CDR3 DNA sequence: TGTGCCAGCAGCCCCCCCGGGTTACAAGAGACCCAGTACTTC.

The V gene is TRBV12-3 or TRBV12-4, the J gene TRBJ1-5, with D unclear. V gave up 7 bases and J gave up 0 bases, with 7 bases separating them. This CDR3 is built from 13 residues. The DNA of the CDR3 is TGTGCCAGCAATGTTTTTAGCAATCAGCCCCAGCATTTT. Protein: CASNVFSNQPQHF.

V usage is TRBV5-6 and J usage is TRBJ1-1; D not certain. CDR1 and CDR2 from the germline V gene are SGHDT and YYEEEE. Trimming took 4 bases from V and 14 from J, leaving 21 bases between them. CDR3 length: 13 amino acids. CDR3 DNA: TGTGCCAGCAGCCGGCCAGAAGGTCTTAGTCGGTTCTTT. Translating it yields CASSRPEGLSRFF.

V usage is TRBV5-1 and J usage is TRBJ2-1; D may be TRBD1 (5 bases). Germline CDR1 and CDR2: SGHRS and YFSETQ. The CDR3 contains 14 residues. The germline V and J ends were trimmed by 7 bases and 7 bases, with 18 bases remaining between them. The CDR3: CASFSLGRKNEQFF. The CDR3 DNA reads TGCGCCAGCTTCTCTCTGGGGCGCAAGAATGAGCAGTTCTTC. Complete variable domain (other parts from reference TRBV5-1 and TRBJ2-1): KAGVTQTPRYLIKTRGQQVTLSCSPISGHRSVSWYQQTPGQGLQFLFEYFSETQRNKGNFPGRFSGRQFSNSRSEMNVSTLELGDSALYLCASFSLGRKNEQFFGPGTRLTVL.

This chain uses TRBV14 with TRBJ2-3, with D perhaps TRBD2 (6 bases). V was trimmed by 3 bases and J by 5 bases, leaving 18 bases between them. The V gene's germline CDR1 is SGHDN and CDR2 FVKESK. CDR3 length: 16 residues. The CDR3 loop reads CASSHPDGTGEDTQYF. Written as DNA, the CDR3 is TGTGCCAGCAGCCACCCGGACGGGACTGGTGAAGATACGCAGTATTTT.

As DNA, the CDR3 is TGCGCCAGCAGAGTATCCCCACAGGGGGCGGACAATGAGCAGTTCTTC. This codes for CASRVSPQGADNEQFF. V gene TRBV5-1 combines with J gene TRBJ2-1; 9 bases fit TRBD1. The CDR3 totals 16 residues. Germline CDR1 reads SGHRS; CDR2 reads YFSETQ. V lost 5 bases, J lost 5 bases, and 11 bases stayed unmatched.

The V call is TRBV2, the J call TRBJ2-3, with TRBD1 as a possible D gene (6 bases). Germline CDR1 is SNHLY and CDR2 is FYNNEI. CDR3 length: 12 residues. V lost 7 bases and J lost 5, with 10 bases in between. CDR3 in amino acids: CASNVQGDTQYF. CDR3 nucleotides: TGTGCCAGCAACGTACAGGGAGATACGCAGTATTTT.

This clonotype has a handful of counts. The chain joins TRBV5-1 to TRBJ2-5, with D maybe TRBD2 (6 bases). The CDR3 has 16 residues. Germline V gives CDR1 SGHRS, CDR2 YFSETQ. Trimming pared 2 bases from V and 2 bases from J, leaving 16 bases between. The CDR3 DNA reads as TGCGCCAGCAGCTTATCGTCCGGGAGTAATCAAGAGACCCAGTACTTC. Translation gives CASSLSSGSNQETQYF.

This clonotype was picked up a small number of times. This chain uses TRBV6-1 with TRBJ1-1; D unresolved. The CDR3 is 13 residues long. V lost 7 bases and J 2 bases, leaving 11 bases between the germline ends. Germline CDR1 and CDR2: MNHNS and SASEGT. The DNA of the CDR3 is TGTGCCAGCATAGGGCCGTTAAACACTGAAGCTTTCTTT. Protein: CASIGPLNTEAFF.

V gene TRBV6-2 or TRBV6-3 combines with J gene TRBJ1-1; 7 nucleotides agree with TRBD1. J gave up 6 bases and V 7 bases, and 11 bases lay outside the gene matches. Germline V CDR1 and CDR2: MNHEY, SVGEGT. The CDR3 is 14 residues long. Here the CDR3 DNA reads TGTGCCAGCACCACGACAGGGAGGTGGCCTGAAGCTTTCTTT. This encodes CASTTTGRWPEAFF.

The chain carries TRBV7-8 and TRBJ2-2; D gene unclear. In germline, CDR1 is SGHVS, CDR2 FQNEAQ. The V end lost 5 bases, the J end lost 7 bases, and 17 bases lay between the germline ends. There are 15 residues in the CDR3. CDR3 in amino acids: CASSQPLRTHGELFF. Written as DNA, the CDR3 is TGTGCCAGCAGCCAACCGTTGCGGACGCACGGGGAGCTGTTTTTT.

The rearrangement uses TRBV7-2 and TRBJ1-2; maybe TRBD1 (5 bases). The CDR3 totals 13 residues. Per the germline V gene, CDR1 is SGHTA and CDR2 is FQGNSA. V lost 5 bases, J lost 8 bases, and 15 bases lay in between. The chain's CDR3 is CASSPLQGSGYTF. The CDR3 DNA reads TGTGCCAGCAGCCCCCTCCAGGGATCAGGCTACACCTTC. Based on the CDR3 plus reference TRBV7-2 and TRBJ1-2, the full variable domain is GAGVSQSPSNKVTEKGKDVELRCDPISGHTALYWYRQSLGQGLEFLIYFQGNSAPDKSGLPSDRFSAERTGGSVSTLTIQRTQQEDSAVYLCASSPLQGSGYTFGSGTRLTVV.